The 5 T cell receptor beta chains listed next were all sequenced from one sample in a study of blood T cell repertoires in COVID-19. Some clones are missing from TCRdb's copy, which holds only in-frame ones; the method was immunoSEQ multiplex PCR. The sample carries approximately 360,000 clones, approximately 87% recorded once. The specimen was PBMCs or T cells enriched from blood (not recorded which). The receptors derive from a middle-aged man in a cohort exposed to, infected with or recovered from COVID-19 (not recorded which).

The rearrangement uses TRBV18 and TRBJ2-7, with D perhaps matching TRBD1 (6 bases). Trimming pared 3 bases from V and 0 bases from J, leaving 9 bases between. This CDR3 region has 14 residues. In germline, CDR1 is KGHSH, CDR2 LQKENI. CDR3 sequence: CASSPDRSSYEQYF. CDR3 DNA sequence: TGTGCCAGCTCACCCGACAGGAGCTCCTACGAGCAGTACTTC.

The rearrangement joins TRBV3-1 (or the pseudogene TRBV3-2) to TRBJ2-1; a weak D match, TRBD2 (6 bases). The V gene lost 5 bases and the J gene lost 6 bases, with 20 bases spanning the gap. The germline V gene has CDR1 LGHDT and CDR2 YNNKEL (reference sequence). The CDR3 sequence is 16 residues long. CDR3 region: CASSSGDSRLGNEQFF. Here the CDR3 DNA reads TGTGCCAGCAGCTCGGGGGACTCCCGATTGGGCAATGAGCAGTTCTTC.

The CDR3 is CASSPVETGNTIYF. In DNA form, the CDR3 reads TGTGCCAGCTCACCGGTGGAGACTGGAAACACCATATATTTT. J is TRBJ1-3 and V is TRBV18; D not certain. Germline CDR1 KGHSH, CDR2 LQKENI. This CDR3 spans 14 amino acids. V gave up 3 bases and J gave up 2 bases, with 8 bases separating them.

The J gene is TRBJ2-7, the V gene TRBV5-1; 8 bases are shared with TRBD1. The CDR3 is 15 amino acids. Germline V gene sequence: CDR1 SGHRS, CDR2 YFSETQ. J lost 6 bases, V lost 4 bases, and 12 bases had no gene match. DNA for the CDR3: TGCGCCAGCAGCCTAAGGGACAGGAGTCCCGGCGAGCAGTACTTC. This sequence encodes CASSLRDRSPGEQYF.

This chain uses TRBV4-1 with TRBJ2-1; TRBD1 aligns across 8 bases. The V segment lost 0 bases and the J segment 3 bases; nucleotides outside the gene matches: 7. The CDR3 is 17 residues long. The V gene's germline CDR1 is MGHRA and CDR2 YSYEKL. CDR3 in amino acids: CASSQEMTGVYYNEQFF. The CDR3 DNA follows: TGCGCCAGCAGCCAAGAAATGACAGGGGTTTACTACAATGAGCAGTTCTTC.